Below, 4 T cell receptor beta chains from the same sample are listed, as sequenced in a study of blood T cell repertoires in COVID-19. Repertoires were generated with immunoSEQ multiplex PCR, while TCRdb's copy carries only in-frame clones and drops some. Here the sample spans 220,000 or so clones, about four fifths being singletons. Sequenced material: peripheral blood. The receptors here all came from a woman aged 60-75 years with acute or convalescent COVID-19.

CDR3 nucleotide sequence: TGTGCCAGCAGCGTAGATCCAGGGGGAGCTGAAGCTTTCTTT. Translating it yields CASSVDPGGAEAFF. The chain joins TRBV9 to TRBJ1-1; 7 bases map to TRBD1. Germline CDR1 is SGDLS and CDR2 is YYNGEE. Trimming cost V 0 bases and J 6 bases; bases outside gene matches: 5. CDR3 length: 14 residues. The full variable domain, its missing parts supplied by reference TRBV9 and TRBJ1-1, is DSGVTQTPKHLITATGQRVTLRCSPRSGDLSVYWYQQSLDQGLQFLIQYYNGEERAKGNILERFSAQQFPDLHSELNLSSLELGDSALYFCASSVDPGGAEAFFGQGTRLTVV.

J is TRBJ2-1 and V is TRBV7-2, with D possibly being TRBD2 (7 bases). V lost 5 bases and J 4 bases, leaving 15 bases between the germline ends. The CDR3 spans 15 residues. CDR1 and CDR2 from the germline V gene are SGHTA and FQGNSA. CDR3 in amino acids: CASSEWGGGYNEQFF. CDR3 bases: TGTGCCAGCAGCGAGTGGGGGGGCGGTTACAATGAGCAGTTCTTC.

The genes are TRBV28 and TRBJ1-1, with 9 bases fitting TRBD1. This CDR3 is 12 amino acids long. The V segment lost 5 bases and the J segment 9 bases; nucleotides outside the gene matches: 4. The germline CDR1 and CDR2 sequences are MDHEN and SYDVKM. Here the CDR3 reads CASSRGTGKAFF. The CDR3 DNA reads as TGTGCCAGCAGTAGGGGGACAGGGAAAGCTTTCTTT.

The V and J genes are TRBV28 and TRBJ1-2, with TRBD1 matching over 8 bases. Unmatched junction bases numbered 9, after V lost 4 bases and J lost 5 bases. This CDR3 region has 15 residues. In germline, CDR1 is MDHEN, CDR2 SYDVKM. CDR3 in DNA: TGTGCCAGCAGTTCGGACAGGGCAGTATATTATGGCTACACCTTC. It specifies CASSSDRAVYYGYTF.